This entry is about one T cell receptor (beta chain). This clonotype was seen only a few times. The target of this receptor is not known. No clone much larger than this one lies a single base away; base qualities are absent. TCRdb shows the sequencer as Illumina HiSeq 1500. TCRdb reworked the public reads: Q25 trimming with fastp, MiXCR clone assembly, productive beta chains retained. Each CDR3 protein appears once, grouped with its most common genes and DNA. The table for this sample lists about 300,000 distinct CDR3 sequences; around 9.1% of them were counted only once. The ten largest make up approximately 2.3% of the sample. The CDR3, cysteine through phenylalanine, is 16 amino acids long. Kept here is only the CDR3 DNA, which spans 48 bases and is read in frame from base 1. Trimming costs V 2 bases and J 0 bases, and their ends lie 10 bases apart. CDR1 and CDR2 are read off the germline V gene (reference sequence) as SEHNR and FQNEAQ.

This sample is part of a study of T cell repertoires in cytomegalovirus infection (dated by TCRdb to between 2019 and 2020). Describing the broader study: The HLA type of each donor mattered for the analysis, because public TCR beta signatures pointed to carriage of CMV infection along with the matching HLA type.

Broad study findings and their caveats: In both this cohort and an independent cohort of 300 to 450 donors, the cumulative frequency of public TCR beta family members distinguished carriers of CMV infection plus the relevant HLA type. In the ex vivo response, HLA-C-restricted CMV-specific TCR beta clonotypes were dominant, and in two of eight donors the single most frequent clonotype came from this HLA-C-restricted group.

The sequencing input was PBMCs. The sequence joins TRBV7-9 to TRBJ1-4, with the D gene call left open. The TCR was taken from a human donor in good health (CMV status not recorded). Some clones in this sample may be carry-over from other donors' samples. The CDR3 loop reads CASSLISGATNEKLFF. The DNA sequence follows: TGTGCCAGCAGCTTAATTTCTGGCGCAACTAATGAAAAACTGTTTTTT.